The clone carrying this T cell receptor (beta chain) appeared a few times. Its target is not known. The data belong to a study of identical twins. This CDR3 is 15 amino acids long. The V end lost 1 base, the J end lost 4 bases, and 11 bases lay between the germline ends. Points from the study as a whole: Cord blood's abundant beta clonotypes had fewer insertions, unlike memory repertoires. Cross-sectional statistical analysis was relied on for the conclusions, without the same donors being followed.

Healthy Caucasians alone served as donors. The cDNA had a unique molecular identifier and a template-switch universal primer site. TCRdb redid the calling of the 5' RACE reads with MiXCR, one entry per CDR3 protein. The sample records approximately 260,000 distinct CDR3 sequences, more than 13% being singletons. The source material was memory (CD45RO+) T cells sorted from blood. This chain joins TRBV12-3 or TRBV12-4 and TRBJ2-1; possible D gene TRBD2, 6 bases. The sequence derives from a young woman in good health. The CDR3 reads CASSLGGVGYNEQFF. The CDR3 DNA sequence: TGTGCCAGCAGTTTAGGCGGGGTCGGTTACAATGAGCAGTTCTTC.